This T cell receptor (beta chain) was obtained from a study of blood T cell repertoires in COVID-19 (TCRdb year 2020). Regarding the study in general: Samples covering the acute and convalescent phases of COVID-19 were provided by collaborators in the United States, Italy and Spain. The dataset comprised deeply sampled blood TCRbeta repertoires from subjects exposed to, actively infected with, or recovered from COVID-19. Nearly every sample came with metadata listing a de-identified subject ID, COVID-19 status, age in years and sex. The material from the prospective study consisted of cDNA or gDNA derived from T cells, B-cell-depleted T cells, or PBMCs. A freely available public database, intended as a resource for researchers studying the immune response to SARS-CoV-2, is where the repertoires were released. HLA class I and class II types, where available, came from metadata supplied by the sample provider rather than from assay-based typing. The samples were drawn from two sources: the first 160 participants of the ongoing ImmuneRACE study, and 1,200 or so subjects contributed by 6 global collaborators. Results and caveats for the whole study, not just this receptor: Clinical and demographic metadata were provided uncurated, with the amount varying by source and participant.

TCRbeta CDR3 regions were amplified from genomic DNA using the immunoSEQ Assay, a bias-controlled multiplex PCR. The original pipeline was this. Within the assay, amplification of reference gene primers was used to estimate how many nucleated cells each sample contained. To quantify the absolute abundance of each unique TCRbeta CDR3 rearrangement, sequence reads were collapsed and filtered. For each sample, productive Simpson clonality was calculated as the square root of Simpson's diversity index across productive rearrangements. In TCRdb, the immuneACCESS table is reduced to in-frame sequences with V and J assigned. These tables do not hold every clone; where another copy was compared, an unresolved V gene accounts for under half, and the others remain unexplained. V and J calls and clone size are as listed in that table; D and trimming were resolved from the DNA. The sample has fewer than 650,000 clones on record, 85% to 90% of them singletons. The ten top clones hold 7.8% of the sample.

Its CDR3 holds 16 amino acids, cysteine through phenylalanine. Of all the DNA, just the CDR3 is kept, 48 bases in frame from base 1. CDR1 and CDR2 are read off the germline V gene as MNHNS and SASEGT. V loses 4 bases at its end and J loses 5 bases; junction bases beyond the gene matches: 11. Points on this clone: Its specific antigen is unknown. No clone much larger than this one lies a single base away; base qualities are absent.

One collaborating source in Seattle enrolled patients during active infection and followed them longitudinally through the course of disease. Each collaborating institution followed its own protocols to collect whole blood in K2EDTA tubes. For TCRbeta analysis, collaborator samples were shipped as frozen whole blood, as isolated PBMCs, or as DNA extracted from either sample type. The V gene is TRBV6-1 and the J gene is TRBJ2-3, with 8 junctional bases fitting TRBD1. The sequencing input was peripheral blood. The source of this sequence is a woman aged 45-65 years with COVID-19, enrolled during active disease. This receptor has the CDR3 CASSVLQGVEGDTQYF. The nucleotide sequence reads as follows: TGTGCCAGCAGTGTCCTACAGGGGGTTGAAGGAGATACGCAGTATTTT.